The rows below give T cell receptor beta chains drawn from one sample of a study of a mutant IDH1 vaccine in newly diagnosed glioma. Clones were sequenced by immunoSEQ multiplex PCR, and TCRdb holds only the in-frame ones, with some missing. The sample comprises 50,000 to 75,000 clones, about 86% of which are singletons, and over 7% rests with the top ten. No cognate antigen is known for these TCRs. The starting material was PBMCs, obtained from a glioma patient whose treatment included an IDH1 peptide vaccine. These receptors all come from a woman aged 45-60 years with glioma. Each CDR3 is given with its conserved first and last residue. D genes are given only for firm matches. Size tells how often a clone was seen (once, few, many) or the class of an expanded clone, and some rows leave it out.

V gene	D gene	J gene	clone size	CDR3 protein	CDR3 DNA
TRBV5-1	TRBD1	TRBJ2-1	NA	CASSLAGTGKQFF	TGCGCCAGCAGCTTGGCCGGGACAGGGAAGCAGTTCTTC
TRBV5-1	NA	TRBJ2-5	NA	CASSWGTSRVETQYF	TGCGCCAGCAGCTGGGGGACCAGCAGGGTGGAGACCCAGTACTTC
TRBV7-2	TRBD1	TRBJ1-6	NA	CASSLRGQGARSPLHF	TGTGCCAGCAGCTTACGTGGGCAGGGGGCGAGGTCACCCCTCCACTTT
TRBV6-4	NA	TRBJ2-1	NA	CASSVDWGRSSYNEQFF	TGTGCCAGCAGTGTGGATTGGGGGCGGAGCTCCTACAATGAGCAGTTCTTC
TRBV6-6	NA	TRBJ1-1	once	CASSPTGGTEAFF	TGTGCCAGCAGCCCGACGGGGGGAACTGAAGCTTTCTTT
TRBV4-1	NA	TRBJ2-5	NA	CASTEGGGGQETQYF	TGCGCCAGCACCGAAGGGGGAGGGGGCCAAGAGACCCAGTACTTC
TRBV20-1	NA	TRBJ1-4	NA	CSANPNEKLFF	TGCAGTGCTAACCCAAATGAAAAACTGTTTTTT
TRBV2	NA	TRBJ2-1	NA	CASSEGALSFF	TGTGCCAGCAGTGAAGGCGCCCTCTCGTTCTTC
TRBV4-1	TRBD2	TRBJ2-7	NA	CASSQGTSGLLSYEQYF	TGCGCCAGCAGCCAAGGAACTAGCGGCTTACTCTCCTACGAGCAGTACTTC
TRBV7-8	TRBD1	TRBJ1-2	NA	CASSLDEQGDYGYTF	TGTGCCAGCAGCTTAGACGAACAGGGGGACTATGGCTACACCTTC
TRBV15	TRBD2	TRBJ2-5	NA	CATSSRGGPETQYF	TGTGCCACCAGCAGCCGGGGGGGCCCAGAGACCCAGTACTTC
TRBV7-3	NA	TRBJ1-1	NA	CASSGGTEAFF	TGTGCCAGCAGCGGGGGCACTGAAGCTTTCTTT
TRBV27	TRBD1	TRBJ2-2	NA	CASSFGQGASNTGELFF	TGTGCCAGCAGTTTCGGACAGGGGGCCTCGAACACCGGGGAGCTGTTTTTT